This TCR beta chain appears in the sequencing data of a study of cytomegalovirus exposure and HLA in healthy donors. Background on the study: For the roughly 400 genotyped donors, 80% to 90% fell within the Caucasian-associated ancestry cluster.

The V end was cut by 0 bases, the J end by 2 bases, with 13 bases between. Germline V lookup: CDR1 LNHNV, CDR2 YYDKDF (reference sequence). This CDR3 has 16 amino acids. With 60 Vbeta and 13 Jbeta primers, the PCR was carried out. The data were produced by immunoSEQ multiplex PCR, yet TCRdb's version contains in-frame clones alone and is incomplete. The sample consists of about 88,000 clones, approximately 77% of them appearing once. Source material: PBMCs. This clonotype was sampled from a woman aged 40 to 50 in good health and CMV-seronegative. The V and J genes are TRBV15 and TRBJ1-2; D not certain. CDR3 region: CATSREQSVENYGYTF. The CDR3 region has the DNA TGTGCCACCAGCAGAGAACAGAGTGTTGAAAACTATGGCTACACCTTC.